Listed below are T cell receptor beta chains from one sample, sequenced in a study of radiotherapy plus CTLA-4 blockade in lung cancer. Clones were sequenced by immunoSEQ multiplex PCR, and TCRdb holds only the in-frame ones, with some missing. The table has about 50,000 clones, 80% to 90% seen once. This sample comprised peripheral blood, obtained from a patient treated with radiotherapy plus ipilimumab. These receptor sequences come from a human donor with non-small cell lung cancer whose response to radiotherapy plus ipilimumab could not be evaluated. Each CDR3 is given with its conserved first and last residue. D genes are given only for firm matches. Clone size appears in some rows only: once, few, many, or a class for an expanded clone.

J gene | D gene | V gene | clone size | CDR3 DNA | CDR3 protein
TRBJ1-2 | NA | TRBV28 | NA | TGTGCCAGCAAAGGAGGGTCCTATGGCTACACCTTC | CASKGGSYGYTF
TRBJ1-4 | NA | TRBV6-5 | NA | TGTGCCAGCAGCCCCTCGGACCTACGGAGGGAAAAACTGTTTTTT | CASSPSDLRREKLFF
TRBJ2-2 | TRBD1 | TRBV18 | NA | TGTGCCAGCTCACTCGACAGGGTACCCGGGGAGCTGTTTTTT | CASSLDRVPGELFF
TRBJ2-7 | TRBD1 | TRBV2 | once | TGTGCCAGCAGTGGACAGGGGCTTTCCGAGCAGTACTTC | CASSGQGLSEQYF
TRBJ2-1 | NA | TRBV29-1 | few | TGCAGCGTTGAAGGGGCGGGGAGATCCTACAATGAGCAGTTCTTC | CSVEGAGRSYNEQFF
TRBJ2-7 | NA | TRBV6-1 | NA | TGTGCCAGCAAATCCGGGGTTGTCGAGCAGTACTTC | CASKSGVVEQYF
TRBJ1-2 | NA | TRBV15 | NA | TGTGCCACCAGCTCAGACCGGGGTGAAGGTCGTGGCTACACCTTC | CATSSDRGEGRGYTF
TRBJ2-4 | TRBD1 | TRBV18 | NA | TGTGCCAGCTCACCACGTGAGGGGGCAGCCAAAAACATTCAGTACTTC | CASSPREGAAKNIQYF
TRBJ2-2 | NA | TRBV7-3 | NA | TGTGCCAGCAGCTTATTGTCGAGTCGGGTGGCCGGGGAGCTGTTTTTT | CASSLLSSRVAGELFF
TRBJ2-6 | NA | TRBV4-1 | NA | TGCGCCAGCAGCCTCCCGGGACAAGGACCCAACTCTGGGGCCAACGTCCTGACTTTC | CASSLPGQGPNSGANVLTF
TRBJ1-6 | NA | TRBV7-6 | NA | TGTGCCAGCAGCACTAGGTATAATTCACCCCTCCACTTT | CASSTRYNSPLHF
TRBJ1-2 | NA | TRBV7-9 | NA | TGTGCCAGCAGCTTATCAGGAAGGGGCTACACCTTC | CASSLSGRGYTF
TRBJ2-2 | TRBD1 | TRBV7-3 | NA | TGTGCCAGCAGCCCCCGGACAGGAAGAGGAGAGCTGTTTTTT | CASSPRTGRGELFF
TRBJ1-5 | NA | TRBV28 | NA | TGTGCCAGCGGTTCAATACAAAATAGCAATCAGCCCCAGCATTTT | CASGSIQNSNQPQHF
TRBJ1-1 | NA | TRBV4-1 | NA | TGCGCCAGCAGCCAAGAGGAGCAGGGTCCCACTGAAGCTTTCTTT | CASSQEEQGPTEAFF